The 12 T cell receptor beta chains below come from one sample, sequenced in a study of immune cell composition in non-small cell lung cancer. The protocol was immunoSEQ multiplex PCR, while the TCRdb copy is restricted to in-frame clones and leaves out a portion. The sample consists of about 4,000 clones, around 80% of them appearing once. Material for sequencing was lung tumor tissue. The source is a human donor with non-small cell lung cancer.

The gene calls are TRBV5-4 and TRBJ2-1, with 8 bases fitting TRBD1. With 2 bases clipped from V and 8 bases from J, the junction kept 9 bases outside the gene matches. The CDR3 has 15 residues. Germline assignment: CDR1 SGHNT and CDR2 YYREEE (reference sequence). The CDR3 loop is CASSLGRQGIDEQFF. As DNA, the CDR3 is TGTGCCAGCAGCTTAGGTAGACAGGGGATCGATGAGCAGTTCTTC.

In DNA, the CDR3 is TGTGCCAGCAAGACAGGGGGCTCCTATAATTCACCCCTCCACTTT. The encoded protein is CASKTGGSYNSPLHF. V and J are TRBV2 and TRBJ1-6; 9 bases map to TRBD1. J gave up 0 bases and V 7 bases, and 1 base lay outside the gene matches. The germline V gene encodes CDR1 SNHLY and CDR2 FYNNEI. The CDR3 extends over 15 amino acids.

V and J are TRBV19 and TRBJ1-5; D call uncertain. Germline CDR1 reads LNHDA; CDR2 reads SQIVND (reference sequence). The V gene lost 1 base and the J gene lost 7 bases, with 14 bases spanning the gap. CDR3 length: 15 residues. CDR3 region: CASSIAFGLTQPQHF. In DNA form, the CDR3 reads TGTGCCAGTAGTATAGCTTTCGGACTAACCCAGCCCCAGCATTTT.

The chain is built from TRBV5-1 and TRBJ2-7; the match to TRBD2 covers 7 bases. CDR1 and CDR2 from the germline V gene are SGHRS and YFSETQ. The trim removed 1 base at V and 5 bases at J, leaving 15 bases unmatched. This CDR3 is 17 amino acids long. The CDR3 protein is CASSLRTGAGVPHEQYF. The CDR3, as DNA: TGCGCCAGCAGCTTGAGAACTGGCGCGGGGGTCCCCCACGAGCAGTACTTC.

The chain couples TRBV2 to TRBJ1-1, with 8 bases lining up with TRBD1. The germline V gene has CDR1 SNHLY and CDR2 FYNNEI. V trimming: 1 base; J trimming: 1 base; junction bases outside the gene matches: 8. CDR3 size: 17 residues. CDR3 in DNA: TGTGCCAGCAGTGAAGGGCAGGGGGCGGGCGGGAACACTGAAGCTTTCTTT. It is translated as CASSEGQGAGGNTEAFF.

The V gene is TRBV15, the J gene TRBJ1-2, with 8 bases aligning to TRBD1. Germline V gene data show CDR1 as LNHNV and CDR2 as YYDKDF (reference sequence). CDR3 length equals 16 residues. V dropped 0 bases and J dropped 8; count of bases not matched to a gene: 11. In DNA form, the CDR3 reads TGTGCCACCAGCAGAGATGGGGACAGGCGGGGCGGGGGCTACACCTTC. This gives the protein CATSRDGDRRGGGYTF.

The chain has TRBV11-3 and TRBJ2-5; D is unresolved. CDR1 and CDR2 from the germline V gene are SGHNT and YENEEA. The CDR3 has 14 residues. V lost 1 base to trimming and J lost 0 bases, with 6 bases between them. The CDR3 region is CASSLASDQETQYF. CDR3 sequence (DNA): TGTGCCAGCAGCTTAGCCAGCGACCAAGAGACCCAGTACTTC.

The genes are TRBV4-3 and TRBJ1-1; D may be TRBD1 (6 bases). Germline lookup yields CDR1 LGHNA and CDR2 YSLEER. This CDR3 is 17 amino acids long. V shed 0 bases and J shed 3 bases, with 17 bases lying between them. Written as DNA, the CDR3 is TGCGCCAGCAGCCAAGATTTGCAGGGGAGTATGGACACTGAAGCTTTCTTT. Its translation is CASSQDLQGSMDTEAFF.

The V gene is TRBV5-8, the J gene TRBJ2-5, with 7 bases aligning to TRBD2. This CDR3 is built from 17 residues. From germline, CDR1 is SGHTS and CDR2 YDEGEE. V dropped 4 bases and J dropped 3; count of bases not matched to a gene: 15. Here the CDR3 DNA reads TGTGCCAGCAGCGAGTCCGAGCGGGGTAGAACTAAAGAGACCCAGTACTTC. Amino acids: CASSESERGRTKETQYF.

The CDR3 bases are TGTGCCAGCTCACCTCCGACAGGAGTGAACACCGGGGAGCTGTTTTTT. This encodes CASSPPTGVNTGELFF. This chain connects TRBV18 to TRBJ2-2; D possibly corresponds to TRBD1 (6 bases). This CDR3 spans 16 amino acids. With 3 bases removed from V and 1 base from J, the gap between germline ends came to 12 bases. Germline lookup yields CDR1 KGHSH and CDR2 LQKENI. Variable domain in full (rest from reference TRBV18 and TRBJ2-2): NAGVMQNPRHLVRRRGQEARLRCSPMKGHSHVYWYRQLPEEGLKFMVYLQKENIIDESGMPKERFSAEFPKEGPSILRIQQVVRGDSAAYFCASSPPTGVNTGELFFGEGSRLTVL.

This chain joins TRBV7-9 and TRBJ1-1; D is perhaps TRBD1 (6 bases). The germline V gene has CDR1 SEHNR and CDR2 FQNEAQ (reference sequence). V lost 4 bases to trimming and J lost 4 bases, with 13 bases between them. The CDR3 covers 14 residues. CDR3 residues: CASSWRQGITEAFF. DNA of the CDR3: TGTGCCAGCAGCTGGAGGCAGGGGATCACTGAAGCTTTCTTT.

The chain joins TRBV19 to TRBJ1-1; maybe TRBD1 (6 bases). Trimming pared 6 bases from V and 3 bases from J, leaving 14 bases between. CDR3 size: 14 residues. Germline lookup yields CDR1 LNHDA and CDR2 SQIVND (reference sequence). DNA for the CDR3: TGTGCCAGTAGATTCTCGAACAGGGACACTGAAGCTTTCTTT. This codes for CASRFSNRDTEAFF.